This TCR beta chain was sequenced during a study of immune evolution from preneoplasia to lung adenocarcinoma. The study, taken as a whole, reports: Compared with EGFR-mutant or double wild-type lesions, KRAS-mutant nodules were more clonal. Normal lung had highest clonality; later lesions appeared denser, more diverse.

CDR1 is MRHNA and CDR2 is SNTAGT in the germline V gene. V shed 0 bases, J shed 5 bases, and the junction held 10 bases outside the gene matches. CDR3 size: 17 residues. Assay: immunoSEQ multiplex PCR; the TCRdb copy retains only in-frame clones and omits some. Counted here are about 4,000 clones, 76% occurring once; the ten biggest clones make up 11% to 15%. This clone came up a few times. What it recognizes is unknown. Input material: FFPE invasive lung adenocarcinoma tissue. The rearrangement links TRBV6-4 to TRBJ2-5, with TRBD2 matching over 9 bases. The source of this sequence is a person aged 65-85 years with invasive lung adenocarcinoma. Some clones in this sample may be carry-over from other donors' samples. Written as DNA, the CDR3 is TGTGCCAGCAGTGACTCGGGCGAGCGGGAGGTTAGGGAGACCCAGTACTTC. Translating it yields CASSDSGEREVRETQYF.